The sequence of this TCR beta chain was determined in a study of HIV-infected patients and healthy controls. This clonotype was recorded many times. Germline CDR1 MGHDK, CDR2 SYGVNS. V gave up 3 bases and J gave up 5 bases, with 13 bases separating them. This CDR3 contains 14 residues. A single record per CDR3 protein comes from TCRdb applying MiXCR to the 5' RACE reads. The repertoire includes around 62,000 distinct CDR3 sequences, 19% of them detected once, and under 1.5% sits in the top ten. The sequence came from a human donor in good health. Material: CD4+ T cells from blood. The rearrangement joins TRBV25-1 to TRBJ2-5, with D possibly being TRBD1 (6 bases). The CDR3: CASSEPNRVETQYF. The CDR3 DNA reads TGTGCCAGCAGTGAGCCGAACAGGGTCGAGACCCAGTACTTC.